The entry below gives a single T cell receptor beta chain sequence along with its context. One entry per CDR3 protein, called by TCRdb with MiXCR from the 5' RACE reads. The sample includes roughly 470,000 distinct CDR3 sequences, 13% to 15% of them seen just once. Unmatched junction bases numbered 12, after V lost 7 bases and J lost 3 bases. The germline gives CDR1 SGHTA, CDR2 FQGNSA. The CDR3 contains 15 residues. This sample was included in a study of identical twins. The sample was also linked to a second study, of yellow fever vaccine responses in identical twins.

This chain uses TRBV7-2 with TRBJ2-7; 7 bases line up with TRBD2. Material: CD4+ T cells sorted from blood. The sequence was obtained from a young woman in good health. In DNA form, the CDR3 reads TGTGCCAGCACCAAAACTAGCGACGGGGGCTACGAGCAGTACTTC. It is translated as CASTKTSDGGYEQYF.